This T cell receptor (beta chain) stems from a study of T cells in Graves' hyperthyroidism and ophthalmopathy. Germline trimming cut 6 bases from V and 7 bases from J; bases unmatched to any gene: 8. The CDR3 extends over 14 amino acids. The germline CDR1 and CDR2 sequences are MNHNS and SASEGT. Researchers amplified the TCR beta CDR3 regions from RNA transcripts. During a first-round RT-PCR of the TCR CDR3, the HTBI primer set was used. MiXCR, run by TCRdb on the multiplex PCR reads, gives a single entry per CDR3 protein. The top ten hold roughly a tenth of the sample, which has about 700,000 distinct CDR3 sequences, around 13% seen once. Hyperthyroidism was newly diagnosed in patients aged 18 to 65 (duration under 2 months).

The receptor's source is a young woman with Graves' hyperthyroidism. Material: blood. The rearrangement links TRBV6-1 to TRBJ2-2; TRBD2 agrees at 7 bases. DNA of the CDR3: TGTGCCAGCAGACGGGACTACCTAGGCGGGGAGCTGTTTTTT. Translation gives CASRRDYLGGELFF.